These 30 T cell receptor beta chains came from one sample sequenced in a study of response to subunit inactivated influenza vaccine. TCRdb redid the calling of the RT-PCR reads with MiXCR, one entry per CDR3 protein. The sample holds 450,000 to 600,000 distinct CDR3 sequences; approximately 7.7% are singletons and the top ten take about an eighth. The sequencing here drew on PBMCs from blood, taken about 24 months after vaccination. All receptors come from a man between 45 and 75 years old who received an inactivated influenza vaccine.

Ten or more counts support this clonotype. The gene calls are TRBV27 and TRBJ2-7; D may be TRBD1 or TRBD2 (6 bases each). Germline CDR1 and CDR2: MNHEY and SMNVEV (reference sequence). The germline V and J ends were trimmed by 6 bases and 3 bases, with 18 bases remaining between them. CDR3 size: 15 residues. The CDR3 DNA sequence: TGTGCCAGCAGCCAAGGGGGGCAAGGTGACTACGAGCAGTACTTC. This encodes CASSQGGQGDYEQYF.

This clonotype was detected ten times or more. The V call is TRBV10-3, the J call TRBJ1-1; D unresolved. Trimming shortened V by 4 bases and J by 1 base, and 7 bases separated the two germline ends. The CDR3 covers 13 residues. The germline gives CDR1 ENHRY, CDR2 SYGVKD. The CDR3 DNA sequence: TGTGCCATCAGTGTCGACACGAACACTGAAGCTTTCTTT. Translating gives CAISVDTNTEAFF.

This clonotype was found a few times. This chain joins TRBV27 and TRBJ2-7, with D uncertain. V shed 8 bases and J shed 3 bases, with 17 bases lying between them. This CDR3 region has 14 residues. The V gene's germline CDR1 is MNHEY and CDR2 SMNVEV (reference sequence). In nucleotides, the CDR3 is TGTGCCAGCCGGGCGCAGGCAGGCGACTACGAGCAGTACTTC. Translating gives CASRAQAGDYEQYF.

This clonotype was counted between two and nine times. The V call is TRBV6-1, the J call TRBJ1-6, with D tentatively TRBD1 (6 bases). Between the trimmed V and J ends, which lost 2 bases and 8 bases, there was a span of 13 bases. Germline V gene data show CDR1 as MNHNS and CDR2 as SASEGT. This CDR3 contains 15 residues. The CDR3 protein is CASSERDTGYSPLHF. The CDR3 coding sequence is TGTGCCAGCAGTGAACGGGACACCGGCTATTCACCCCTCCACTTT.

This clonotype was counted many times. The rearrangement uses TRBV7-2 and TRBJ2-7; TRBD2 might be the D (5 bases). The CDR3 sequence is 13 residues long. V was clipped by 5 bases and J by 3 bases, with 11 bases between them. Germline V gene sequence: CDR1 SGHTA, CDR2 FQGNSA. CDR3 coding DNA: TGTGCCAGCAGCGTAATTGGGAGCTACGAGCAGTACTTC. This sequence encodes CASSVIGSYEQYF.

There are many counts of this clonotype. The V call is TRBV29-1, the J call TRBJ2-7; 8 bases match TRBD1. The CDR3 loop spans 13 amino acids. V trimming: 4 bases; J trimming: 4 bases; junction bases outside the gene matches: 6. Looked up from germline, CDR1 is SQVTM and CDR2 is ANQGSEA. For the CDR3, the DNA is TGCAGCGTTGCCAAGGACAGGGCGTACGAGCAGTACTTC. Translating it yields CSVAKDRAYEQYF.

This clonotype was counted between two and nine times. The V gene is TRBV4-3, the J gene TRBJ2-3; D unresolved. CDR1 and CDR2 (germline): LGHNA, YSLEER. With 2 bases removed from V and 3 bases from J, the gap between germline ends came to 12 bases. The CDR3 contains 15 residues. CDR3 amino acids: CASSQLIGDTDTQYF. Here the CDR3 DNA reads TGCGCCAGCAGCCAACTGATTGGGGATACAGATACGCAGTATTTT.

This clonotype has ten or more counts. V gene TRBV11-2 combines with J gene TRBJ1-2; 7 bases are a match to TRBD1. Losses at the gene ends were 5 bases for V and 3 bases for J; bases not matched to a gene: 3. The CDR3 has 13 amino acids. CDR1 and CDR2 (germline): SGHAT, FQNNGV. The chain's CDR3 is CASSPGQYYGYTF. CDR3 nucleotides: TGTGCCAGCAGCCCGGGACAGTACTATGGCTACACCTTC.

The rearrangement uses TRBV7-9 and TRBJ2-1; 7 nucleotides agree with TRBD1. Per germline, CDR1 SEHNR and CDR2 FQNEAQ (reference sequence). This CDR3 has 14 amino acids. V lost 5 bases to trimming and J lost 6 bases; unmatched junction nucleotides: 7. The CDR3 spells CASSRIDRANEQFF. The CDR3 bases are TGTGCCAGCAGCCGAATCGACAGGGCCAATGAGCAGTTCTTC.

The chain joins TRBV9 to TRBJ2-3; 10 bases map to TRBD2. CDR1 is SGDLS and CDR2 is YYNGEE in the germline V gene. The trim removed 0 bases at V and 4 bases at J, leaving 5 bases unmatched. The length of the CDR3 is 16 residues. This CDR3 reads CASSVDLAGVADTQYF. The CDR3 nucleotides read TGTGCCAGCAGCGTAGATCTAGCGGGAGTGGCAGATACGCAGTATTTT.

This rearrangement joins TRBV20-1 to TRBJ2-5; D is tentatively TRBD1 or TRBD2 (5 bases each). Per the germline V gene, CDR1 is DFQATT and CDR2 is SNEGSKA (reference sequence). Trimming stripped 6 bases from V and 4 bases from J, with 12 bases between. The CDR3 has 12 amino acids. The CDR3 is CSATRDGETQYF. As DNA, the CDR3 is TGCAGTGCCACCCGGGACGGAGAGACCCAGTACTTC.

This clonotype turned up a few times. The chain uses TRBV6-2 or TRBV6-3 and TRBJ2-3; 7 positions match TRBD1. This CDR3 is 15 amino acids long. CDR1 and CDR2 from the germline V gene are MNHEY and SVGEGT. V trimming: 2 bases; J trimming: 6 bases; junction bases outside the gene matches: 8. The CDR3 DNA sequence: TGTGCCAGCAGTTACCCGGGACAGATAGGCGATACGCAGTATTTT. Residues: CASSYPGQIGDTQYF.

This clonotype turned up a few times. The chain couples TRBV6-5 to TRBJ1-2; the D gene is possibly TRBD1 (5 bases). Trimming left V 3 bases short and J 8 bases short, with 19 bases between. The germline V gene has CDR1 MNHEY and CDR2 SVGAGI. The CDR3 has 15 residues. The CDR3: CASSYEAAGPRGYTF. CDR3 in DNA: TGTGCCAGCAGTTATGAGGCAGCGGGGCCCCGGGGCTACACCTTC.

This rearrangement joins TRBV28 to TRBJ1-2; perhaps TRBD1 as D (6 bases). Germline assignment: CDR1 MDHEN and CDR2 SYDVKM. The CDR3 length is 12 residues. The V gene lost 7 bases and the J gene lost 8 bases, with 14 bases spanning the gap. DNA for the CDR3: TGTGCCAGCACCCTAAGGGGGGGCGGCTACACCTTC. Translating gives CASTLRGGGYTF.

The V call is TRBV12-3 or TRBV12-4, the J call TRBJ2-1, with TRBD1 matching over 9 bases. CDR3 length equals 15 residues. Trimming removed 2 bases from V and 9 bases from J; junction bases left unmatched: 8. The CDR3 region is CASSLKGQGRSEQFF. In nucleotides, the CDR3 is TGTGCCAGCAGTTTAAAGGGACAGGGAAGGAGTGAGCAGTTCTTC.

This clonotype came up a few times. The rearrangement joins TRBV7-2 to TRBJ2-3; TRBD2 might be the D (7 bases). The CDR3 runs 15 residues. Germline V lookup: CDR1 SGHTA, CDR2 FQGNSA. V shed 2 bases and J shed 2 bases, with 11 bases lying between them. The CDR3 loop reads CASSLRGATTDTQYF. The CDR3 coding sequence is TGTGCCAGCAGCTTACGGGGGGCGACCACAGATACGCAGTATTTT.

This clonotype was counted many times. The chain is built from TRBV4-3 and TRBJ1-1; 9 bases fit TRBD1. The germline V gene encodes CDR1 LGHNA and CDR2 YSLEER. The CDR3 covers 15 residues. The V segment lost 1 base and the J segment 4 bases; nucleotides outside the gene matches: 4. As DNA, the CDR3 is TGCGCCAGCAGCCAAGCACAGGGGGCTTTCACTGAAGCTTTCTTT. Its protein is CASSQAQGAFTEAFF.

This clonotype was counted between two and nine times. CDR3 protein: CSGPRPSGYTDTQYF. The CDR3 DNA follows: TGCAGTGGTCCCCGACCGAGCGGCTACACAGATACGCAGTATTTT. The V gene is TRBV20-1, the J gene TRBJ2-3, with TRBD2 as a possible D gene (5 bases). CDR1 is DFQATT and CDR2 is SNEGSKA in the germline V gene (reference sequence). The ends were cut back, 7 bases at V and 2 bases at J, with 19 bases in the middle. This CDR3 is 15 amino acids long.

The chain joins TRBV15 to TRBJ2-4; D unresolved. This CDR3 region has 15 residues. V was shortened by 0 bases and J by 1 base, with 7 bases between the two germline ends. The germline gives CDR1 LNHNV, CDR2 YYDKDF (reference sequence). CDR3 sequence (DNA): TGTGCCACCAGCAGAGAAAGGGTGGCCAAAAACATTCAGTACTTC. This encodes CATSRERVAKNIQYF.

For this clonotype: Relative to the germline gene, one junction end is altered; a read error may explain this. This rearrangement joins TRBV11-2 to TRBJ1-1; 8 bases are a match to TRBD1. CDR1 is SGHAT, CDR2 FQNNGV, per germline. This CDR3 is 14 amino acids long. The CDR3 region is CARSPTDRGTEAFF. In DNA form, the CDR3 reads TGTGCCCGCAGCCCCACTGACAGGGGCACTGAAGCTTTCTTT. Combining the CDR3 with reference TRBV11-2 and TRBJ1-1 gives the whole variable domain EAGVAQSPRYKIIEKRQSVAFWCNPISGHATLYWYQQILGQGPKLLIQFQNNGVVDDSQLPKDRFSAERLKGVDSTLKIQPAKLEDSAVYLCARSPTDRGTEAFFGQGTRLTVV.

In this sample, this clonotype turned up many times. In nucleotides, the CDR3 is TGTGCCAGCAGCTTAGCGCGTAGAGGCCTCCTTATGAACACTGAAGCTTTCTTT. It codes for CASSLARRGLLMNTEAFF. This sequence joins TRBV11-1 and TRBJ1-1; D gene unclear. The germline V gene encodes CDR1 SGHAT and CDR2 FQDESV (reference sequence). The CDR3 contains 18 residues. Trimming cost V 0 bases and J 0 bases, with 17 bases left between them.

This clonotype was observed a handful of times. The V call is TRBV18, the J call TRBJ2-1; 10 nucleotides agree with TRBD2. The CDR3 contains 15 residues. V was clipped by 3 bases and J by 7 bases; unmatched bases: 6. Germline CDR1 and CDR2: KGHSH and LQKENI. CDR3 sequence (DNA): TGTGCCAGCTCACCTGCTAGCGGGAGTGCGAATGAGCAGTTCTTC. The encoded protein is CASSPASGSANEQFF.

The sample holds a few counts of this clonotype. This chain uses TRBV4-2 with TRBJ2-1, with 9 bases matching TRBD2. The CDR3 is made up of 17 amino acids. V lost 0 bases to trimming and J lost 5 bases; unmatched junction nucleotides: 8. The germline V gene has CDR1 LGHNA and CDR2 YNFKEQ. CDR3 sequence reads: CASSQESLAGSDNEQFF. In DNA form, the CDR3 reads TGTGCCAGCAGCCAAGAAAGCCTAGCGGGATCGGACAATGAGCAGTTCTTC.

The chain couples TRBV4-1 to TRBJ2-7; TRBD2 is a possible D gene (5 bases). Trimming left V 0 bases short and J 12 bases short, with 18 bases between. CDR1 is MGHRA and CDR2 is YSYEKL in the germline V gene. The CDR3 is made up of 14 amino acids. The CDR3 nucleotides are TGCGCCAGCAGCCAAGATTACGTGGAGGTGAAGATGTACTTC. Translated: CASSQDYVEVKMYF.

This clonotype was counted between two and nine times. The DNA of the CDR3 is TGTGCCAGCAGCCCGACAGGGGTCTACAATGAGCAGTTCTTC. Translating it yields CASSPTGVYNEQFF. The chain has TRBV25-1 and TRBJ2-1, with 8 positions matching TRBD1. J lost 3 bases, V lost 6 bases, and 4 bases had no gene match. This CDR3 is built from 14 residues. Per the germline V gene, CDR1 is MGHDK and CDR2 is SYGVNS.

This clonotype occurred a few times. The chain has TRBV28 and TRBJ1-5, with D hard to call. V dropped 8 bases and J dropped 0 bases, with 5 bases sitting between them. The CDR3 spans 12 residues. CDR1 and CDR2 from the germline V gene are MDHEN and SYDVKM. CDR3 loop: CASFSSNQPQHF. CDR3 coding DNA: TGTGCCAGCTTTAGTAGCAATCAGCCCCAGCATTTT.

This clonotype was recorded once. V gene TRBV18 combines with J gene TRBJ1-2, with TRBD1 matching over 8 bases. CDR3 length: 15 residues. Germline CDR1 and CDR2: KGHSH and LQKENI. Trimming removed 3 bases from V and 8 bases from J; junction bases left unmatched: 11. The chain's CDR3 is CASSPSQTGVWGYTF. CDR3 DNA sequence: TGTGCCAGCTCACCCTCACAGACAGGGGTGTGGGGCTACACCTTC. Combining the CDR3 with reference TRBV18 and TRBJ1-2 gives the whole variable domain NAGVMQNPRHLVRRRGQEARLRCSPMKGHSHVYWYRQLPEEGLKFMVYLQKENIIDESGMPKERFSAEFPKEGPSILRIQQVVRGDSAAYFCASSPSQTGVWGYTFGSGTRLTVV.

This clonotype showed up many times. The rearrangement links TRBV7-2 to TRBJ1-2; the D gene is possibly TRBD1 (5 bases). V lost 5 bases and J lost 0, with 10 bases in between. The germline gives CDR1 SGHTA, CDR2 FQGNSA. The CDR3 is 14 amino acids. In DNA form, the CDR3 reads TGTGCCAGCAGCAATAGGGGATCTAACTATGGCTACACCTTC. This translates into CASSNRGSNYGYTF.

This sequence joins TRBV19 and TRBJ2-1; D perhaps matches TRBD2 (6 bases). This CDR3 has 15 residues. CDR1 LNHDA and CDR2 SQIVND come from the germline V gene (reference sequence). The V end was cut by 5 bases, the J end by 0 bases, with 11 bases between. The CDR3 region has the DNA TGTGCCAGTAGTCGAGCGGGTACCTCCTACAATGAGCAGTTCTTC. It codes for CASSRAGTSYNEQFF.

V and J are TRBV19 and TRBJ1-1, with a weak D call TRBD1 (5 bases). V lost 5 bases, J lost 3 bases, and 16 bases lay in between. This CDR3 is built from 15 residues. Germline V gives CDR1 LNHDA, CDR2 SQIVND (reference sequence). The CDR3 region is CASSPGGLKDTEAFF. The CDR3 DNA sequence: TGTGCCAGTAGTCCGGGGGGACTCAAAGACACTGAAGCTTTCTTT.